This TCR beta chain stems from a study of regulatory T cells in long-lasting Graves disease (dated by TCRdb to 2020 to 2022). Regarding the complete study: Peripheral blood TCR sequencing and RNA sequencing compared persistent Graves' disease patients with newly diagnosed Graves' disease patients. The study was registered as a clinical trial and conducted in China. A total of 33 samples underwent TCR sequencing, from 13 patients with persistent Graves' disease and approximately 20 patients with newly diagnosed Graves' disease.

In-frame beta chains were kept once TCRdb had trimmed the public reads at Q25 with fastp and called clones with MiXCR. Every entry covers one CDR3 protein and lists the most common genes and DNA from its rows. Counted in this sample were roughly 870 distinct CDR3 sequences; about 50% of them appeared once. Roughly 13% of the sample is in the top ten clones. The research as a whole found: TRBV28, TRBJ1-2 and TRBJ2-5 were preferentially used in persistent disease, while TRBV20-1 and TRBJ2-1 were favored in newly diagnosed disease. Patients with persistent disease shared more public clonotypes (fewer than 3,000) than newly diagnosed patients did (roughly 970). As a limitation, the authors acknowledged that the small sample size may reduce accuracy. Peripheral blood alone was examined, since thyroid tissue, which constituted the primary lesion, could not be accessed. Compared with newly diagnosed patients, persistent Graves' disease patients had lower TCR Shannon entropy and fewer highly expanded clones, which suggests clonal expansion.

As encoded in the germline V gene (reference sequence), CDR1 is SEHNR while CDR2 is FQNEAQ. V gives up 1 base and J gives up 1 base, and the segment between their germline ends measures 7 bases. The CDR3 measures 14 amino acids from cysteine to phenylalanine. The only DNA kept is the CDR3, 42 bases in frame from the first base. For both TCR sequencing and RNA sequencing, RNA was extracted from PBMCs in TRIzol. The diagnosis of Graves' disease followed American Thyroid Association guidelines. Patients for the study were recruited at an endocrinology department in Xi'an, China. From each patient, around 8.3 milliliters of peripheral blood was collected into an EDTA anticoagulant tube. Ficoll Paque Plus density gradient separation was used to isolate PBMCs, and no further T cell sorting was done. An Agilent 2100 Bioanalyzer and agarose gel were used to check RNA quality, and a NanoDrop 2000 was used to measure RNA concentration.

This clonotype was counted a few times. Its antigen remains undetermined. Base qualities are not recorded, but no much larger clone differs from it by a single base. The sample here was peripheral blood mononuclear cells (PBMCs), taken with antithyroid drug treatment, in newly diagnosed or persistent Graves disease (not recorded which). This clonotype was sampled from a female donor with Graves disease. Donor details come from another sample of the same person, matched by shared clones. Recombination linked TRBV7-9 to TRBJ1-1, with the D segment identity uncertain. CDR3 loop: CASSLGGGNTEAFF. The DNA is as follows: TGTGCCAGCAGCTTAGGGGGAGGGAACACTGAAGCTTTCTTT.